Following are 23 T cell receptor beta chains from one sample sequenced in a study of vaccination and CD4 T cells after COVID-19. What these receptors recognize is not known. The assay that was used to sequence DNA from cultured CD4+ T cells was the Oncomine TCR Beta short-read assay. Using its own MiXCR run on the PCR reads, TCRdb lists one record per CDR3 protein. The sample includes about 10,000 distinct CDR3 sequences, around half of them seen just once. Treatment of the sample: approximately nine-day PBMC culture with coronavirus spike peptide pools or control peptides (ViraFEST assay). Input material: CD4+ T cells from blood, cultured in vitro. All receptors derive from a human donor who had recovered from COVID-19.

The J gene is TRBJ1-6, the V gene TRBV6-1; D ambiguous. CDR1 and CDR2 (germline): MNHNS, SASEGT. This CDR3 is 13 amino acids long. The V gene lost 2 bases and the J gene lost 14 bases, with 13 bases spanning the gap. DNA for the CDR3: TGTGCCAGCAGTGAAAGAGCCCCACTAACCCTCCACTTT. It specifies CASSERAPLTLHF.

This chain connects TRBV11-2 to TRBJ2-7; the D gene is possibly TRBD2 (6 bases). Trimming cost V 4 bases and J 7 bases, with 14 bases left between them. Germline loops: CDR1 SGHAT, CDR2 FQNNGV. This CDR3 region has 13 residues. CDR3 sequence: CASSSGFSGEQYF. CDR3 DNA sequence: TGTGCCAGCAGCTCCGGCTTCAGCGGGGAGCAGTACTTC.

This clonotype was picked up a small number of times. The V and J genes are TRBV20-1 and TRBJ2-2, with D possibly TRBD1 on 6 matching bases. The germline gives CDR1 DFQATT, CDR2 SNEGSKA (reference sequence). Trimming left V 3 bases short and J 6 bases short, with 17 bases between. The CDR3 is 15 residues long. The CDR3, as DNA: TGCAGTGCTAGGGATTCAGGGGCGCAGGCCGGGGAGCTGTTTTTT. Translating it yields CSARDSGAQAGELFF.

The chain combines TRBV6-5 with TRBJ2-1, with 11 bases that match TRBD2. V was clipped by 2 bases and J by 5 bases; unmatched bases: 2. CDR1 and CDR2 from the germline V gene are MNHEY and SVGAGI. This CDR3 is 15 amino acids long. CDR3 nucleotides: TGTGCCAGCAGTTACGGACTAGCGGGTGACAATGAGCAGTTCTTC. This sequence encodes CASSYGLAGDNEQFF.

This clonotype has more than one count but fewer than ten. The chain links TRBV6-2 or TRBV6-3 to TRBJ2-3, with D possibly being TRBD2 (7 bases). Germline lookup yields CDR1 MNHEY and CDR2 SVGEGT. The CDR3 is 13 residues long. V shed 9 bases and J shed 8 bases, with 18 bases lying between them. CDR3 nucleotides: TGTGCCAGTTTGAGGGGGGGTCATGGTACGCAGTATTTT. Its protein is CASLRGGHGTQYF.

This chain uses TRBV20-1 with TRBJ1-5; TRBD1 aligns across 9 bases. With 6 bases clipped from V and 4 bases from J, the junction kept 7 bases outside the gene matches. CDR1 and CDR2 from the germline V gene are DFQATT and SNEGSKA (reference sequence). The CDR3 contains 14 residues. CDR3: CSARRDRGNQPQHF. The CDR3 DNA sequence: TGCAGTGCCAGAAGAGACAGGGGGAATCAGCCCCAGCATTTT.

CDR3 in amino acids: CASSYGFRRTSTDTQYF. The CDR3, as DNA: TGTGCCAGCAGTTACGGCTTTCGGCGGACTAGCACAGATACGCAGTATTTT. V is TRBV6-5 and J is TRBJ2-3, with TRBD2 as a possible D gene (5 bases). Per the germline V gene, CDR1 is MNHEY and CDR2 is SVGAGI. V lost 2 bases and J lost 0, with 15 bases in between. This CDR3 contains 17 residues.

In this sample, this clonotype turned up a few times. The chain joins TRBV7-8 to TRBJ2-7, with 9 bases lining up with TRBD1. CDR1 SGHVS and CDR2 FQNEAQ come from the germline V gene. The CDR3 sequence is 15 residues long. J lost 2 bases, V lost 5 bases, and 7 bases had no gene match. The CDR3 coding sequence is TGTGCCAGCAGCCGAAGACAGGGGGGTACCTACGAGCAGTACTTC. It is translated as CASSRRQGGTYEQYF.

V is TRBV7-9 and J is TRBJ1-3; D remains ambiguous. Trimming removed 7 bases from V and 1 base from J, with 8 bases in between. CDR1 SEHNR and CDR2 FQNEAQ come from the germline V gene (reference sequence). This CDR3 is built from 13 residues. The CDR3 sequence: CASIEGSGNTIYF. The DNA for the CDR3 is TGTGCCAGCATTGAGGGATCTGGAAACACCATATATTTT.

The chain's CDR3 is CSAIGPGNLRSEQFF. As DNA, the CDR3 is TGCAGTGCGATAGGTCCCGGGAATTTACGATCGGAGCAGTTCTTC. This rearrangement joins TRBV20-1 to TRBJ2-1, with D perhaps TRBD2 (5 bases). This CDR3 comprises 15 residues. Per germline, CDR1 DFQATT and CDR2 SNEGSKA (reference sequence). With 6 bases removed from V and 10 bases from J, the gap between germline ends came to 25 bases.

The chain uses TRBV5-4 and TRBJ2-7, with D unresolved. This CDR3 is 14 amino acids long. V lost 1 base and J 0 bases, leaving 8 bases between the germline ends. CDR1 SGHNT and CDR2 YYREEE come from the germline V gene (reference sequence). CDR3 residues: CASSLSGSSYEQYF. CDR3 nucleotides: TGTGCCAGCAGCTTGTCGGGTAGCTCCTACGAGCAGTACTTC.

CDR3 in DNA: TGCGCCAGCAGTGAGGGGGTCAGGGGGCTCGAGGAGACCCAGTACTTC. As protein: CASSEGVRGLEETQYF. The rearrangement links TRBV10-1 to TRBJ2-5; 8 nucleotides align to TRBD1. The CDR3 is 16 residues long. Per germline, CDR1 WNHNN and CDR2 SYGVQD (reference sequence). Unmatched junction bases numbered 10, after V lost 2 bases and J lost 5 bases.

The genes are TRBV15 and TRBJ2-1; the D gene is possibly TRBD1 (6 bases). There are 17 residues in the CDR3. The germline CDR1 and CDR2 sequences are LNHNV and YYDKDF (reference sequence). Trimming cost V 2 bases and J 3 bases, with 17 bases left between them. As DNA, the CDR3 is TGTGCCACCAGCAGAACAACGACAGGACCAATCTACAATGAGCAGTTCTTC. This encodes CATSRTTTGPIYNEQFF. Full variable domain (rest looked up from reference TRBV15 and TRBJ2-1): DAMVIQNPRYQVTQFGKPVTLSCSQTLNHNVMYWYQQKSSQAPKLLFHYYDKDFNNEADTPDNFQSRRPNTSFCFLDIRSPGLGDTAMYLCATSRTTTGPIYNEQFFGPGTRLTVL.

There are a few counts of this clonotype. J is TRBJ1-1 and V is TRBV7-3; D gene unclear. Germline V gene lookup returns CDR1 SGHTA and CDR2 FQGTGA. The ends were cut back, 2 bases at V and 4 bases at J, with 11 bases in the middle. The CDR3 is 14 amino acids. The CDR3 loop is CASSLAGIRTEAFF. The CDR3 DNA follows: TGTGCCAGCAGCTTAGCGGGAATTCGCACTGAAGCTTTCTTT.

The chain recombines TRBV19 with TRBJ2-1; no firm D call. Per germline, CDR1 LNHDA and CDR2 SQIVND (reference sequence). Trimming shortened V by 4 bases and J by 4 bases, and 17 bases separated the two germline ends. This CDR3 spans 16 amino acids. CDR3 residues: CASSTPLAAEYNEQFF. The CDR3 nucleotides are TGTGCCAGTAGTACCCCGCTGGCGGCTGAATACAATGAGCAGTTCTTC.

This sequence joins TRBV20-1 and TRBJ2-1, with D possibly being TRBD1 or TRBD2 (7 bases each). The V end lost 3 bases, the J end lost 7 bases, and 37 bases lay between the germline ends. The CDR3 is 21 amino acids. CDR1 DFQATT and CDR2 SNEGSKA come from the germline V gene (reference sequence). CDR3 DNA sequence: TGCAGTGCTAGTACGCAGGGGGGGATGACGGGAGCGGCAAAGATTAGTAATGAGCAGTTCTTC. Residues: CSASTQGGMTGAAKISNEQFF.

The chain recombines TRBV30 with TRBJ2-5, with D possibly being TRBD2 (6 bases). There are 16 residues in the CDR3. The ends were cut back, 5 bases at V and 2 bases at J, with 21 bases in the middle. From germline, CDR1 is GTSNPN and CDR2 SVGIG (reference sequence). CDR3 sequence: CAWGIRLLSGQETQYF. The CDR3 coding sequence is TGTGCCTGGGGGATCCGTCTTCTCAGCGGGCAAGAGACCCAGTACTTC.

The J gene is TRBJ2-5, the V gene TRBV6-2 or TRBV6-3, with D perhaps TRBD1 (5 bases). V was clipped by 2 bases and J by 2 bases, with 12 bases between them. The CDR3 is made up of 15 amino acids. The germline V gene has CDR1 MNHEY and CDR2 SVGEGT. CDR3 region: CASSYPRRGQETQYF. The DNA of the CDR3 is TGTGCCAGCAGTTACCCAAGAAGGGGACAAGAGACCCAGTACTTC.

In its sample, this clonotype was seen a few times. The chain uses TRBV11-2 and TRBJ2-7; TRBD1 might be the D (5 bases). V lost 7 bases to trimming and J lost 7 bases, with 11 bases between them. Germline CDR1 reads SGHAT; CDR2 reads FQNNGV. CDR3 length equals 11 residues. As DNA, the CDR3 is TGTGCCAGCACAAGGGGTCGGGAGCAGTACTTC. It codes for CASTRGREQYF. The variable domain in full, completed from reference TRBV11-2 and TRBJ2-7, reads EAGVAQSPRYKIIEKRQSVAFWCNPISGHATLYWYQQILGQGPKLLIQFQNNGVVDDSQLPKDRFSAERLKGVDSTLKIQPAKLEDSAVYLCASTRGREQYFGPGTRLTVT.

V is TRBV6-2 or TRBV6-3 and J is TRBJ1-1; D may be TRBD1 (5 bases). The germline CDR1 and CDR2 sequences are MNHEY and SVGEGT. This CDR3 comprises 14 residues. Trimming removed 6 bases from V and 10 bases from J, with 21 bases in between. CDR3 residues: CASRMASGSRGAFF. The CDR3 DNA reads as TGTGCCAGCAGAATGGCTTCGGGCTCAAGGGGAGCTTTCTTT.

This clonotype has a handful of counts. V gene TRBV20-1 combines with J gene TRBJ2-1; no clear D. The CDR3 spans 13 residues. Germline loops: CDR1 DFQATT, CDR2 SNEGSKA (reference sequence). The V end lost 5 bases, the J end lost 8 bases, and 16 bases lay between the germline ends. Here the CDR3 reads CSASNLRVHEQFF. CDR3 nucleotide sequence: TGCAGTGCTTCCAATTTAAGGGTCCATGAGCAGTTCTTC.

This chain links TRBV19 with TRBJ1-3; tentatively, D is TRBD1 (5 bases). Trimming removed 2 bases from V and 6 bases from J, with 14 bases in between. Germline V CDR1 and CDR2: LNHDA, SQIVND (reference sequence). This CDR3 region has 15 residues. The CDR3 here is CASSIRGPMVNTIYF. The CDR3 DNA follows: TGTGCCAGTAGTATACGGGGACCGATGGTAAACACCATATATTTT.

The chain joins TRBV6-5 to TRBJ1-6; possible D gene TRBD1, 5 bases. The CDR3 contains 15 residues. Looked up from germline, CDR1 is MNHEY and CDR2 is SVGAGI. Trimming took off 0 bases at V and 6 bases at J, with 9 bases between the two ends. The CDR3 loop is CASSYSGGGNSPLHF. In nucleotides, the CDR3 is TGTGCCAGCAGTTACTCGGGTGGGGGTAATTCACCCCTCCACTTT.